The clone carrying this TCR beta chain appeared a single time. What it recognizes is unknown. Profiled with immunoSEQ multiplex PCR; TCRdb holds only in-frame clones, not every one. The table records about 98,000 clones, about 78% of them present only once. These data come from a study of Ad26.COV2.S vaccination and SARS-CoV-2 variants. Study results and limitations: Reportedly, after vaccination the spike-specific CD8+ and CD4+ T cell responses displayed substantial breadth. Possibly, TCR breadth and depth analyses underestimated total T cell responses. Individuals receiving vaccine had higher spike-specific TCR breadth than placebo recipients did.

The CDR3 is 13 amino acids. Per germline, CDR1 LGHDT and CDR2 YNNKEL (reference sequence). Trimming removed 0 bases from V and 7 bases from J, with 9 bases in between. This clonotype was obtained from a human donor who had recovered from COVID-19. J is TRBJ1-2 and V is TRBV3-1 (or the pseudogene TRBV3-2); perhaps TRBD1 as D (5 bases). The sample consisted of peripheral blood, taken after recovery from COVID-19. The CDR3 DNA sequence: TGTGCCAGCAGCCAAGATAACGGGGGTGGCTACACCTTC. As protein: CASSQDNGGGYTF.